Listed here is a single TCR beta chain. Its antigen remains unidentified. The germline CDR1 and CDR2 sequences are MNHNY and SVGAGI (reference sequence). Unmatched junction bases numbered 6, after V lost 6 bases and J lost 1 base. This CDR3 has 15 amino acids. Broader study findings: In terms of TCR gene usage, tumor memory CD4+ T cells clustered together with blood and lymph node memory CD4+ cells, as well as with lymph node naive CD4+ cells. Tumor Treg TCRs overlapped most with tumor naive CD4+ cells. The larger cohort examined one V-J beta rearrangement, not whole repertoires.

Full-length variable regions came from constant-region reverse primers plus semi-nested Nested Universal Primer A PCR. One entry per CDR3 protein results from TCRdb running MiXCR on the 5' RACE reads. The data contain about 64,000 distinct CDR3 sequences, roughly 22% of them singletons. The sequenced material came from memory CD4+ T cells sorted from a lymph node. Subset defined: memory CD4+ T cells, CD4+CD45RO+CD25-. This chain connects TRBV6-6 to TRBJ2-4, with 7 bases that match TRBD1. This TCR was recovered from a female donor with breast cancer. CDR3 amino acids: CASSIDRVAKNIQYF. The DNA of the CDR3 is TGTGCCAGCAGCATCGACAGGGTGGCCAAAAACATTCAGTACTTC.